These T cell receptor beta chains were read from a single sample in a study of T cell responses to AZD1222 COVID-19 vaccine. Assay used: immunoSEQ multiplex PCR; TCRdb lists only in-frame clones, some missing. The sample contains under 150,000 clones, 88% of which appear only once. Sequencing used peripheral blood, obtained on day 0 of AZD1222 vaccination. The receptors stem from an adult in good health. CDR3s include the opening cysteine and the closing phenylalanine or tryptophan. The D gene is left open where the match is weak. The size entry is marked missing in some rows and otherwise reads once, few, many or a size class.

CDR3aa: CASSYNGAVTNYGYTF
CDR3nt: TGTGCCAGCAGTTACAACGGGGCAGTTACTAACTATGGCTACACCTTC
v_gene: TRBV6-5
j_gene: TRBJ1-2
d_gene: NA
abundance: NA

CDR3aa: CASSLGQGTLRTYNEQFF
CDR3nt: TGTGCCAGCAGCCTTGGACAGGGGACATTGAGAACCTACAATGAGCAGTTCTTC
v_gene: TRBV5-6
j_gene: TRBJ2-1
d_gene: TRBD1
abundance: NA

CDR3aa: CASSLEAGWGTDTQYF
CDR3nt: TGCGCCAGCAGCTTGGAAGCGGGGTGGGGGACAGATACGCAGTATTTT
v_gene: TRBV5-1
j_gene: TRBJ2-3
d_gene: TRBD2
abundance: NA

CDR3aa: CASSKALEWGGVSYNSPLHF
CDR3nt: TGTGCCAGCAGCAAAGCGCTTGAATGGGGAGGCGTCTCCTATAATTCACCCCTCCACTTT
v_gene: TRBV21-1
j_gene: TRBJ1-6
d_gene: NA
abundance: once

CDR3aa: CASSQVRGHGYTF
CDR3nt: TGTGCCAGCAGCCAAGTTCGGGGACATGGCTACACCTTC
v_gene: TRBV14
j_gene: TRBJ1-2
d_gene: NA
abundance: NA

CDR3aa: CASSEDRANTGELFF
CDR3nt: TGTGCCAGCAGTGAGGACAGGGCGAACACCGGGGAGCTGTTTTTT
v_gene: TRBV6-1
j_gene: TRBJ2-2
d_gene: TRBD1
abundance: NA

CDR3aa: CSGTSGTGELFF
CDR3nt: TGCAGCGGGACTAGCGGCACCGGGGAGCTGTTTTTT
v_gene: TRBV29-1
j_gene: TRBJ2-2
d_gene: TRBD2
abundance: NA

CDR3aa: CASSFTATNEKLFF
CDR3nt: TGTGCCAGCAGCTTTACCGCAACTAATGAAAAACTGTTTTTT
v_gene: TRBV11-2
j_gene: TRBJ1-4
d_gene: NA
abundance: NA

CDR3aa: CASTKLAVSTDTQYF
CDR3nt: TGTGCCAGCACCAAACTAGCGGTTAGCACAGATACGCAGTATTTT
v_gene: TRBV28
j_gene: TRBJ2-3
d_gene: TRBD2
abundance: NA

CDR3aa: CASSLGLAGGSPQVNEQFF
CDR3nt: TGTGCCAGCAGCCTTGGACTAGCGGGAGGATCCCCACAGGTGAATGAGCAGTTCTTC
v_gene: TRBV5-4
j_gene: TRBJ2-1
d_gene: TRBD2
abundance: NA

CDR3aa: CASSLAQAGELFF
CDR3nt: TGTGCCAGCAGCTTAGCGCAAGCCGGGGAGCTGTTTTTT
v_gene: TRBV7-2
j_gene: TRBJ2-2
d_gene: NA
abundance: NA

CDR3aa: CASSHGQGANTGELFF
CDR3nt: TGCGCCAGCAGCCACGGACAGGGGGCGAACACCGGGGAGCTGTTTTTT
v_gene: TRBV5-1
j_gene: TRBJ2-2
d_gene: TRBD1
abundance: NA

CDR3aa: CASSLALAGTNEQFF
CDR3nt: TGCGCCAGCAGCTTGGCACTAGCGGGGACCAATGAGCAGTTCTTC
v_gene: TRBV5-1
j_gene: TRBJ2-1
d_gene: TRBD2
abundance: NA

CDR3aa: CASSLQETQYF
CDR3nt: TGTGCCAGCAGCCTGCAAGAGACCCAGTACTTC
v_gene: TRBV5-6
j_gene: TRBJ2-5
d_gene: NA
abundance: NA

CDR3aa: CASSLGTSYNEQFF
CDR3nt: TGCGCCAGCAGCTTGGGTACCTCCTACAATGAGCAGTTCTTC
v_gene: TRBV5-1
j_gene: TRBJ2-1
d_gene: NA
abundance: NA

CDR3aa: CASSPRDGRLNTEAFF
CDR3nt: TGTGCCAGCTCACCACGCGACGGACGACTGAACACTGAAGCTTTCTTT
v_gene: TRBV18
j_gene: TRBJ1-1
d_gene: NA
abundance: NA

CDR3aa: CASSFAGRTQYF
CDR3nt: TGTGCCAGCAGTTTCGCGGGGAGAACCCAGTACTTC
v_gene: TRBV28
j_gene: TRBJ2-5
d_gene: NA
abundance: NA

CDR3aa: CASSMSSDREYGYTF
CDR3nt: TGTGCCAGCAGCATGAGCTCGGACAGGGAATATGGCTACACCTTC
v_gene: TRBV5-6
j_gene: TRBJ1-2
d_gene: TRBD1
abundance: NA

CDR3aa: CASSQALGITYNEQFF
CDR3nt: TGTGCCAGCAGCCAGGCCCTAGGGATTACCTACAATGAGCAGTTCTTC
v_gene: TRBV3-1/TRBV3-2
j_gene: TRBJ2-1
d_gene: NA
abundance: NA

CDR3aa: CASSPQSLAYTEQFF
CDR3nt: TGTGCCAGCTCACCACAGTCCCTAGCGTATACTGAGCAGTTCTTC
v_gene: TRBV18
j_gene: TRBJ2-1
d_gene: NA
abundance: few

CDR3aa: CASSLAGGPEQYF
CDR3nt: TGTGCCAGCAGTCTAGCGGGAGGGCCCGAGCAGTACTTC
v_gene: TRBV5-4
j_gene: TRBJ2-7
d_gene: TRBD2
abundance: NA

CDR3aa: CASSQALSQGNEQFF
CDR3nt: TGTGCCAGCAGCCAAGCTTTATCACAGGGGAATGAGCAGTTCTTC
v_gene: TRBV14
j_gene: TRBJ2-1
d_gene: TRBD1
abundance: NA

CDR3aa: CSVAGTGGLGQYF
CDR3nt: TGCAGCGTCGCCGGGACAGGGGGGCTCGGGCAGTACTTC
v_gene: TRBV29-1
j_gene: TRBJ2-7
d_gene: TRBD1
abundance: NA

CDR3aa: CASTSQGDYGYTF
CDR3nt: TGTGCCAGCACCTCCCAGGGGGACTATGGCTACACCTTC
v_gene: TRBV12-3/TRBV12-4
j_gene: TRBJ1-2
d_gene: TRBD1
abundance: NA

CDR3aa: CASSLYLGNTIYF
CDR3nt: TGTGCCAGCAGTTTATATCTTGGAAACACCATATATTTT
v_gene: TRBV12-3/TRBV12-4
j_gene: TRBJ1-3
d_gene: NA
abundance: NA

CDR3aa: CASSRDSGFWNEQFF
CDR3nt: TGTGCCAGCAGCCGGGACAGTGGGTTCTGGAATGAGCAGTTCTTC
v_gene: TRBV11-3
j_gene: TRBJ2-1
d_gene: TRBD1
abundance: NA

CDR3aa: CSVGRDKLDIQYF
CDR3nt: TGCAGCGTCGGCCGGGACAAGTTGGACATTCAGTACTTC
v_gene: TRBV29-1
j_gene: TRBJ2-4
d_gene: NA
abundance: NA

CDR3aa: CASSLQGGYGYTF
CDR3nt: TGTGCCAGTAGTCTACAGGGAGGGTATGGCTACACCTTC
v_gene: TRBV19
j_gene: TRBJ1-2
d_gene: NA
abundance: NA

CDR3aa: CASSIQGGYRTRSSYEQYF
CDR3nt: TGTGCCAGTAGTATACAGGGCGGTTATCGGACAAGGAGCTCCTACGAGCAGTACTTC
v_gene: TRBV19
j_gene: TRBJ2-7
d_gene: NA
abundance: NA

CDR3aa: CASSGTWGGRDTQYF
CDR3nt: TGTGCCAGCAGCGGGACTTGGGGAGGAAGAGATACGCAGTATTTT
v_gene: TRBV5-6
j_gene: TRBJ2-3
d_gene: NA
abundance: NA

CDR3aa: CASSEASRGWAGGPGTEAFF
CDR3nt: TGTGCCAGCAGTGAAGCGTCCCGCGGTTGGGCAGGGGGGCCTGGTACTGAAGCTTTCTTT
v_gene: TRBV6-1
j_gene: TRBJ1-1
d_gene: TRBD1
abundance: NA

CDR3aa: CASSLFAAEAEQYF
CDR3nt: TGTGCCAGCAGCTTATTTGCGGCGGAGGCCGAGCAGTACTTC
v_gene: TRBV7-6
j_gene: TRBJ2-7
d_gene: NA
abundance: NA

CDR3aa: CASSLTDNSGNTIYF
CDR3nt: TGTGCCAGCAGTTTAACGGATAACTCTGGAAACACCATATATTTT
v_gene: TRBV27
j_gene: TRBJ1-3
d_gene: NA
abundance: NA